This TCR beta chain was captured in a study of regulatory T cells in long-lasting Graves disease. Study information: Graves' patients, newly diagnosed, had taken antithyroid drugs under 3 months.

Combining iRepertoire HTBI primers with Arm-PCR of CDR3 regions, the authors built TCR beta libraries. In the study's own analysis: Across all samples, more than 60 TRBV segments and around 15 TRBJ segments were identified. A single record per CDR3 protein comes from TCRdb applying MiXCR to the multiplex PCR reads. TCRdb assigned the V and J calls; the authors' analysis was not used. The sample holds 530,000 or so distinct CDR3 sequences, around 16% seen once. Noted time point: newly diagnosed GD, antithyroid drugs for less than 3 months. TCR sequences were obtained from RNA taken from PBMCs. In its sample, this clonotype was seen a few times. Antigen: not known. The V gene's germline CDR1 is SGDLS and CDR2 YYNGEE. The CDR3 spans 13 residues. V lost 6 bases and J lost 5; bases outside the gene matches: 5. The study, taken as a whole, reports: TRBV28, TRBJ1-2 and TRBJ2-5 emerged as the favored segments in persistent disease. With approximately 2,800 shared public clonotypes, persistent patients exceeded new patients, who shared more than 900.

The data also belong to a second study, concerning T cells in Graves' hyperthyroidism and ophthalmopathy.

The chain links TRBV9 to TRBJ2-1, with 7 bases fitting TRBD2. Material: peripheral blood mononuclear cells (PBMCs), obtained at new diagnosis, from a patient treated with antithyroid drugs. The receptor was derived from a man aged 18 to 29 with Graves disease. The CDR3 reads CASTAGSHNEQFF. CDR3 nucleotides: TGTGCCAGCACAGCGGGATCTCACAATGAGCAGTTCTTC.